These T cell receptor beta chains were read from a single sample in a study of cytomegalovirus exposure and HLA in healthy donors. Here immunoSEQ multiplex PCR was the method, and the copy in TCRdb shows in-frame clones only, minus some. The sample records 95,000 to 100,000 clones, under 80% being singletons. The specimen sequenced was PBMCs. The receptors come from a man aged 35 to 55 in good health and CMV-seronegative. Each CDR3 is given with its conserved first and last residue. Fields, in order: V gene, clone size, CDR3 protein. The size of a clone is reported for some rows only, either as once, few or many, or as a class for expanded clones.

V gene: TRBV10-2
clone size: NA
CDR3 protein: CASSEFRGNEQYF

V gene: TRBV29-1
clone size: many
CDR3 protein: CSAGTGTGELFF

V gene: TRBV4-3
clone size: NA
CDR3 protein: CASSQEAFYEQYF

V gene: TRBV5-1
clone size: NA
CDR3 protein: CASSWADRSTEAFF

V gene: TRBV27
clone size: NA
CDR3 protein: CASSFTGQYEQYF

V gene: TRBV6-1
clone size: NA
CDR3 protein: CASRSRTANTGELFF

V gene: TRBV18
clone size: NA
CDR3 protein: CASSRGQNQETQYF

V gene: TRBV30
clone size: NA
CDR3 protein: CAWSAAVNTEAFF

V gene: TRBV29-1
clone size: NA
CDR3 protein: CSVEGGAPLYEQHF

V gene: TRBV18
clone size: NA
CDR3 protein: CASLLSGSSNEQFF

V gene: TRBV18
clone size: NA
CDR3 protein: CASSRNTRESPYGYTF

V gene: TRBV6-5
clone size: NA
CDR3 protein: CASSFRGQGNSPLHF

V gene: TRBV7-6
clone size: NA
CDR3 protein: CANSLDSAYEQYF

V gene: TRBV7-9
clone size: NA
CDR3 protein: CSSSLASGSVHYGYTF

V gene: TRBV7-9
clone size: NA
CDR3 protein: CASSPSQWGEQYF

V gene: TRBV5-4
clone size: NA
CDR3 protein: CASSLAREGTDTQYF

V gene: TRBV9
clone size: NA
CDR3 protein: CASSVGPGQTYEQYF

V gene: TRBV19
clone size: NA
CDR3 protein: CATLDRASNQPQHF

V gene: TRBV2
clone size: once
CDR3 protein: CASSREKNTEAFF

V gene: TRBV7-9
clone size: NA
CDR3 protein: CASSRPGQPYEQYF

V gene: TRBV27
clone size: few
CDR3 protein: CASSLSIRTVGTQYF

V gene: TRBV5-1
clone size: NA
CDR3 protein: CASSAGQGVLGANVLTF

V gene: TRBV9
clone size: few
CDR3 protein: CASSVEAGGTDTQYF

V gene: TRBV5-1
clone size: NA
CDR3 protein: CASSSRQGTGELFF

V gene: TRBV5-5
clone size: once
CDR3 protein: CASSLKGQGWVSSYNEQFF

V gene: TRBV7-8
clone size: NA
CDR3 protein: CASSVRSRDTGPYEQYF

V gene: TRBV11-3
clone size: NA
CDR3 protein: CASSLTGGEETQYF

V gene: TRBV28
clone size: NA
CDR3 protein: CASSLVPNSGTGELFF

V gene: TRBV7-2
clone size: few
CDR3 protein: CASSLVLWDRSSYEQYF

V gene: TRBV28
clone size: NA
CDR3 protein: CATLQGQPYGYTF

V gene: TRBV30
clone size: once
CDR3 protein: CAWSSGTGIIRAFF

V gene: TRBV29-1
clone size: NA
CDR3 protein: CSVGSSGYSTDTQYF

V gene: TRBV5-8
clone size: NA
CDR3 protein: CASSTGTPAKNIQYF

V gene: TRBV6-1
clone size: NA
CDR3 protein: CASSATAYYEQYF

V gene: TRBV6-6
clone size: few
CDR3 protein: CASSPGDRGSYEQYF

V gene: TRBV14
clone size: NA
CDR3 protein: CASSLGPVLAGELFF

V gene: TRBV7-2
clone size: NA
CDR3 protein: CASSLVGTGSSPLHF

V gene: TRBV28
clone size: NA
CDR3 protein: CATNPVGQGAEREQYF

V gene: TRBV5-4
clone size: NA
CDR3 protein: CASVKGQTAGETYGYTF

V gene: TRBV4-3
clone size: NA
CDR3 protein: CASSRRVSSGDPTYEQYF

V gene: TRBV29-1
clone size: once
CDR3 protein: CSVREGGRAVTGELFF

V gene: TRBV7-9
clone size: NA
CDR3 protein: CSSSLTELQGIEGYTF

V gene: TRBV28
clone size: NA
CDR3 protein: CASSLLHSGGRLINEQFF

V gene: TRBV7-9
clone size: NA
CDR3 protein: CASSSGAGQPQHF

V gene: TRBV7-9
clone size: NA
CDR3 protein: CASSLEDSVNTEAFF

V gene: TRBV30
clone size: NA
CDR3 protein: CAWSTGVPTDTQYF

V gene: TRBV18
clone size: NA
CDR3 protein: CASSPDRFNEQYF

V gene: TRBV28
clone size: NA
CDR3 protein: CASSLTESSYEQYF